One sample yielded the 24 T cell receptor beta chains listed below, sequenced in a study of regulatory T cells in long-lasting Graves disease. The authors built TCR beta libraries using iRepertoire HTBI primers and Arm-PCR of CDR3 regions. MiXCR, applied by TCRdb to the multiplex PCR reads, yields one record per CDR3 protein. The sample lists approximately 400,000 distinct CDR3 sequences, about 14% occurring once. As to time point: newly diagnosed GD, antithyroid drugs for less than 3 months. Researchers made the TCR library from RNA that was extracted from PBMCs. The source was peripheral blood mononuclear cells (PBMCs), collected at new diagnosis, from a patient treated with antithyroid drugs. The receptors originated from a female donor with Graves disease.

This clonotype was observed many times. The V call is TRBV20-1, the J call TRBJ1-2, with D possibly matching TRBD1 (5 bases). V was trimmed by 4 bases and J by 8 bases, leaving 17 bases between them. Looked up from germline, CDR1 is DFQATT and CDR2 is SNEGSKA (reference sequence). There are 13 residues in the CDR3. Written as DNA, the CDR3 is TGCAGTGCTAATAGGAGAGGGGACCGAGGCTACACCTTC. As protein: CSANRRGDRGYTF.

This clonotype was counted many times. The CDR3 DNA sequence: TGTGCCTCTCAACGGGGGGGTAGCAATCAGCCCCAGCATTTT. Translation gives CASQRGGSNQPQHF. The chain combines TRBV2 with TRBJ1-5; D perhaps matches TRBD1 (5 bases). Germline loops: CDR1 SNHLY, CDR2 FYNNEI. Trimming pared 11 bases from V and 0 bases from J, leaving 14 bases between. This CDR3 has 14 amino acids.

The chain joins TRBV27 to TRBJ2-3; TRBD2 aligns across 10 bases. The CDR3 length is 19 residues. V lost 3 bases to trimming and J lost 1 base; unmatched junction nucleotides: 13. Germline CDR1 and CDR2: MNHEY and SMNVEV (reference sequence). CDR3 nucleotides: TGTGCCAGCAGTTTCTTAGGGCTAGCGGGAGTCTGGCGCACAGATACGCAGTATTTT. Amino acids: CASSFLGLAGVWRTDTQYF.

The table lists this clonotype with many counts. The chain has TRBV18 and TRBJ2-7; D is perhaps TRBD2 (5 bases). V was trimmed by 3 bases and J by 7 bases, leaving 13 bases between them. Germline lookup yields CDR1 KGHSH and CDR2 LQKENI. CDR3 length: 13 amino acids. The CDR3, as DNA: TGTGCCAGCTCACCCGGCGGGTTATCGGAGCAGTACTTC. It translates to CASSPGGLSEQYF.

Ten or more counts support this clonotype. V gene TRBV6-1 combines with J gene TRBJ2-3; 7 bases line up with TRBD2. The CDR3 sequence is 17 residues long. The germline V gene has CDR1 MNHNS and CDR2 SASEGT. Trimming took 6 bases from V and 0 from J; bases not matched to a gene: 12. The CDR3 region is CASRGVGLAASTDTQYF. In nucleotides, the CDR3 is TGTGCCAGCAGGGGAGTCGGCCTAGCGGCAAGCACAGATACGCAGTATTTT.

This rearrangement joins TRBV12-3 or TRBV12-4 to TRBJ2-5, with no clear D. The CDR3 runs 13 residues. Trimming shortened V by 3 bases and J by 9 bases, and 14 bases separated the two germline ends. The CDR3 region is CASSLQILLPQYF. In DNA form, the CDR3 reads TGTGCCAGCAGTTTGCAGATCCTATTGCCCCAGTACTTC.

This clonotype has a count of ten or more. The chain uses TRBV7-9 and TRBJ2-7, with D hard to call. In germline, CDR1 is SEHNR, CDR2 FQNEAQ (reference sequence). V was trimmed by 5 bases and J by 4 bases, leaving 15 bases between them. The CDR3 runs 14 residues. Written as DNA, the CDR3 is TGTGCCAGCAGCACCTACTTGGGTCCATACGAGCAGTACTTC. Its protein is CASSTYLGPYEQYF.

In its sample, this clonotype was seen many times. This chain joins TRBV3-1 and TRBJ2-1; D unclear. Trimming left V 0 bases short and J 0 bases short, with 9 bases between. The CDR3 runs 16 residues. The germline V gene has CDR1 LGHDT and CDR2 YNNKEL (reference sequence). The CDR3 loop reads CASSQDSGFSYNEQFF. DNA of the CDR3: TGTGCCAGCAGCCAAGATTCAGGTTTCTCCTACAATGAGCAGTTCTTC.

This chain joins TRBV5-1 and TRBJ1-4; 10 nucleotides match TRBD1. V lost 4 bases and J lost 4; bases outside the gene matches: 4. The CDR3 is 15 residues long. CDR1 SGHRS and CDR2 YFSETQ come from the germline V gene. The CDR3 region is CASSVDRGNNEKLFF. Written as DNA, the CDR3 is TGCGCCAGCAGCGTGGACAGGGGGAATAATGAAAAACTGTTTTTT.

This clonotype was observed at least ten times. V usage is TRBV20-1 and J usage is TRBJ2-1, with 11 bases that match TRBD2. The V and J ends lost 1 base and 7 bases, in that order; junction bases with no gene match: 6. The CDR3 contains 15 residues. CDR1 is DFQATT, CDR2 SNEGSKA, per germline (reference sequence). CDR3 DNA: TGCAGTGCTAGAGTCCCAACTAGCGGGAGAAATGAGCAGTTCTTC. Its translation: CSARVPTSGRNEQFF.

The V gene is TRBV18, the J gene TRBJ1-1; 8 bases are shared with TRBD1. Germline V gives CDR1 KGHSH, CDR2 LQKENI. J gave up 5 bases and V 0 bases, and 11 bases lay outside the gene matches. This CDR3 has 17 amino acids. The CDR3 spells CASSPPGTGGLGTEAFF. CDR3 DNA sequence: TGTGCCAGCTCACCACCGGGGACAGGAGGGTTAGGAACTGAAGCTTTCTTT.

This clonotype was seen repeatedly, ten times or more. V usage is TRBV7-6 and J usage is TRBJ2-3; 9 positions match TRBD2. There are 17 residues in the CDR3. Trimming removed 4 bases from V and 6 bases from J; junction bases left unmatched: 14. CDR1 is SGHVS and CDR2 is FNYEAQ in the germline V gene. Written as DNA, the CDR3 is TGTGCCAGCAGCTCCCCGGTTGGCGGGAGGGCCTTGGATACGCAGTATTTT. This sequence encodes CASSSPVGGRALDTQYF.

This clonotype was detected many times. The rearrangement links TRBV28 to TRBJ1-2; D is uncertain. The CDR3 is made up of 11 amino acids. With 5 bases removed from V and 6 bases from J, the gap between germline ends came to 7 bases. Germline CDR1 MDHEN, CDR2 SYDVKM. This CDR3 is CASSTVDGYTF. The CDR3 DNA reads TGTGCCAGCAGTACAGTGGATGGCTACACCTTC.

This clonotype has a count of ten or more. J is TRBJ1-3 and V is TRBV18, with 7 bases lining up with TRBD1. The junction had 6 bases not matched to a gene; V was cut back by 8 bases and J by 2 bases. CDR1 is KGHSH, CDR2 LQKENI, per germline. The length of the CDR3 is 14 residues. CDR3 in DNA: TGTGCCAGCAGTCCCGACAGGGCTGGAAACACCATATATTTT. Protein sequence: CASSPDRAGNTIYF. The variable domain in full, completed from reference TRBV18 and TRBJ1-3, reads NAGVMQNPRHLVRRRGQEARLRCSPMKGHSHVYWYRQLPEEGLKFMVYLQKENIIDESGMPKERFSAEFPKEGPSILRIQQVVRGDSAAYFCASSPDRAGNTIYFGEGSWLTVV.

The chain is built from TRBV10-3 and TRBJ2-5; 8 nucleotides match TRBD1. CDR3 size: 13 residues. Per germline, CDR1 ENHRY and CDR2 SYGVKD. With V trimmed by 9 bases and J by 2 bases, 5 bases remained unmatched. As DNA, the CDR3 is TGTGCCATAACGGACAGGGAGCAAGAGACCCAGTACTTC. This encodes CAITDREQETQYF.

This clonotype was recorded at least ten times. The chain is built from TRBV28 and TRBJ1-1; weak D call: TRBD1 (6 bases). Trimming shortened V by 4 bases and J by 11 bases, and 11 bases separated the two germline ends. Germline V gene lookup returns CDR1 MDHEN and CDR2 SYDVKM. The CDR3 extends over 11 amino acids. For the CDR3, the DNA is TGTGCCAGCAGTTCGGGGGCGCCGGCTTTCTTT. Translation gives CASSSGAPAFF. Supplemented by reference TRBV28 and TRBJ1-1, the full variable domain reads DVKVTQSSRYLVKRTGEKVFLECVQDMDHENMFWYRQDPGLGLRLIYFSYDVKMKEKGDIPEGYSVSREKKERFSLILESASTNQTSMYLCASSSGAPAFFGQGTRLTVV.

This clonotype was seen once. A much bigger clone sits one base away, suggesting this may be a read error. V is TRBV6-2 or TRBV6-3 and J is TRBJ2-1; D perhaps matches TRBD1 (6 bases). The CDR3 is made up of 15 amino acids. CDR1 MNHEY and CDR2 SVGEGT come from the germline V gene. The V end lost 5 bases, the J end lost 10 bases, and 21 bases lay between the germline ends. Here the CDR3 reads CASSVGARTSYEQFF. The CDR3 coding sequence is TGTGCCAGCAGTGTGGGGGCCCGTACCTCCTACGAGCAGTTCTTC.

This clonotype was seen ten or more times. CDR3 region: CASSARPGYGDTNEQFF. The CDR3 nucleotides are TGTGCCAGCAGCGCGAGGCCAGGGTATGGTGACACCAATGAGCAGTTCTTC. This chain joins TRBV9 and TRBJ2-1; the D gene is possibly TRBD1 (5 bases). The germline V and J ends were trimmed by 3 bases and 6 bases, with 22 bases remaining between them. The germline gives CDR1 SGDLS, CDR2 YYNGEE. There are 17 residues in the CDR3.

The table lists this clonotype with many counts. The rearrangement uses TRBV7-9 and TRBJ1-2, with 7 positions matching TRBD1. The CDR3 has 15 residues. CDR1 is SEHNR, CDR2 FQNEAQ, per germline (reference sequence). Losses at the gene ends were 4 bases for V and 1 base for J; bases not matched to a gene: 6. CDR3 nucleotides: TGTGCCAGCAGCTCAGGGACAGTCTTTAACTATGGCTACACCTTC. Protein product: CASSSGTVFNYGYTF.

This clonotype was picked up many times. V gene TRBV6-1 combines with J gene TRBJ1-6, with TRBD1 as a possible D gene (5 bases). Germline assignment: CDR1 MNHNS and CDR2 SASEGT. Trimming took off 10 bases at V and 9 bases at J, with 16 bases between the two ends. The CDR3 covers 13 residues. Here the CDR3 DNA reads TGTGCCACCCAAGGGGTACGCGGTTCACCCCTCCACTTT. Translating gives CATQGVRGSPLHF.

This clonotype was picked up many times. The chain is built from TRBV5-1 and TRBJ2-1, with D possibly being TRBD1 or TRBD2 (5 bases each). Germline values: CDR1 SGHRS, CDR2 YFSETQ. V dropped 4 bases and J dropped 3 bases, with 14 bases sitting between them. The CDR3 runs to 15 residues. The CDR3: CASSPTEGHYNEQFF. CDR3 DNA: TGCGCCAGCAGCCCTACAGAGGGGCACTACAATGAGCAGTTCTTC.

The chain employs TRBV9 and TRBJ1-6; tentatively, D is TRBD1 (5 bases). This CDR3 region has 15 residues. Trimming cost V 0 bases and J 10 bases, with 14 bases left between them. CDR1 is SGDLS, CDR2 YYNGEE, per germline. The CDR3 DNA sequence: TGTGCCAGCAGCGTAGCTACAAGGGGAGACTCACCCCTCCACTTT. This translates into CASSVATRGDSPLHF.

This clonotype was counted only a few times. The rearrangement links TRBV28 to TRBJ2-1; 8 bases match TRBD2. The length of the CDR3 is 16 residues. CDR1 and CDR2 from the germline V gene are MDHEN and SYDVKM. The V and J ends lost 3 bases and 6 bases, in that order; junction bases with no gene match: 10. The CDR3 sequence is CASSFPLREAVNEQFF. The CDR3 DNA reads as TGTGCCAGCAGTTTTCCTTTGCGGGAGGCAGTCAATGAGCAGTTCTTC.

This clonotype was recorded at least ten times. CDR3 protein: CASSDYGYTF. For the CDR3, the DNA is TGTGCCAGCAGTGACTATGGCTACACCTTC. The chain recombines TRBV2 with TRBJ1-2; no firm D call. The V end was cut by 3 bases, the J end by 4 bases, with 0 bases between. The CDR3 sequence is 10 residues long. The V gene's germline CDR1 is SNHLY and CDR2 FYNNEI.